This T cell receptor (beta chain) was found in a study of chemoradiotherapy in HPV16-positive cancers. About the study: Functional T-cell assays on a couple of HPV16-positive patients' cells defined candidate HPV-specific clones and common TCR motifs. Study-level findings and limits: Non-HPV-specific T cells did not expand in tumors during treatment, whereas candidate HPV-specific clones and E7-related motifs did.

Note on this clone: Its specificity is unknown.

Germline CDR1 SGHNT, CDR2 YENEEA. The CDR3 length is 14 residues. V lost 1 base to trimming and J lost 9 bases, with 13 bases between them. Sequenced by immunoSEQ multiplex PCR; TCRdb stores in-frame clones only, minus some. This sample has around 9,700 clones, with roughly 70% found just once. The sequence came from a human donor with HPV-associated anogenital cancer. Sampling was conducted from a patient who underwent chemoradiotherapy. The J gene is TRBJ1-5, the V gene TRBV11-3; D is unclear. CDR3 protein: CASSLGGRVGPQHF. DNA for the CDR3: TGTGCCAGCAGCTTAGGAGGCCGGGTCGGGCCCCAGCATTTT.